Listed here are 17 T cell receptor beta chains from one sample, sequenced in a study of T-cell memory formation after mild COVID-19. From the 5' RACE reads, TCRdb called clonotypes with MiXCR, one entry per CDR3 protein. Of 250,000 to 350,000 distinct CDR3 sequences in the sample, 16% were seen once. Sequenced input: PBMCs or a T cell subset sorted from them (not recorded which). The origin of the receptors is a man aged 18-30 years who had mild COVID-19 (a few samples of this study predate the infection). Cell type and time point are not known.

V gene TRBV24-1 combines with J gene TRBJ2-3; D may be TRBD1 (5 bases). The CDR3 spans 18 residues. The V end lost 2 bases, the J end lost 6 bases, and 23 bases lay between the germline ends. The V gene's germline CDR1 is KGHDR and CDR2 SFDVKD. The DNA for the CDR3 is TGTGCCACCAGTGATTCCGGTAATCTCGACAGCGTCGGGGATACGCAGTATTTT. This codes for CATSDSGNLDSVGDTQYF.

This clonotype occurred a few times. The chain has TRBV18 and TRBJ1-1; D remains ambiguous. This CDR3 has 13 residues. V lost 3 bases and J lost 5, with 10 bases in between. Germline CDR1 KGHSH, CDR2 LQKENI. Here the CDR3 DNA reads TGTGCCAGCTCACCGAGCGGGGATACTGAAGCTTTCTTT. It specifies CASSPSGDTEAFF.

The V call is TRBV12-3 or TRBV12-4, the J call TRBJ2-7; maybe TRBD1 (5 bases). The CDR3 extends over 14 amino acids. Trimming removed 6 bases from V and 5 bases from J, with 17 bases in between. The CDR3 DNA sequence: TGTGCCAGCAGGCTGCAGGGAAGCGCGGACGAGCAGTACTTC. This codes for CASRLQGSADEQYF.

The rearrangement joins TRBV10-3 to TRBJ2-3, with D possibly TRBD1 on 6 matching bases. The CDR3 is 12 amino acids. CDR1 and CDR2 from the germline V gene are ENHRY and SYGVKD. The germline V and J ends were trimmed by 10 bases and 5 bases, with 13 bases remaining between them. The CDR3, as DNA: TGTGCCACCTACGGCAGGGGAGATACGCAGTATTTT. Translating gives CATYGRGDTQYF.

V and J are TRBV7-6 and TRBJ1-1; 7 bases are shared with TRBD1. Unmatched junction bases numbered 2, after V lost 3 bases and J lost 4 bases. CDR3 length equals 13 residues. Germline V CDR1 and CDR2: SGHVS, FNYEAQ. For the CDR3, the DNA is TGTGCCAGCAGCTTCACAGGGGCCACTGAAGCTTTCTTT. The encoded protein is CASSFTGATEAFF.

This clonotype came up many times. The chain employs TRBV6-5 and TRBJ2-1; D ambiguous. Trimming took 5 bases from V and 6 from J, leaving 20 bases between them. The V gene's germline CDR1 is MNHEY and CDR2 SVGAGI. The CDR3 has 16 amino acids. CDR3 in amino acids: CASSPSRWRTLNEQFF. CDR3 nucleotides: TGTGCCAGCAGTCCCTCCCGATGGCGGACCCTCAATGAGCAGTTCTTC.

This clonotype came up once. The genes are TRBV11-2 and TRBJ2-7; D is perhaps TRBD1 or TRBD2 (5 bases each). The CDR3 is 15 residues long. CDR1 SGHAT and CDR2 FQNNGV come from the germline V gene. V lost 2 bases and J 5 bases, leaving 16 bases between the germline ends. The CDR3 loop reads CASSLPPNGAHEQYV. DNA of the CDR3: TGTGCCAGCAGCTTACCCCCGAACGGGGCCCACGAGCAGTACGTC.

The chain employs TRBV6-2 or TRBV6-3 and TRBJ2-1; 10 positions match TRBD2. This CDR3 is built from 15 residues. CDR1 MNHEY and CDR2 SVGEGT come from the germline V gene. Unmatched junction bases numbered 11, after V lost 6 bases and J lost 9 bases. The CDR3 reads CASSRSGGPGFEQFF. In nucleotides, the CDR3 is TGTGCCAGCAGCCGTAGCGGGGGGCCAGGGTTTGAGCAGTTCTTC.

This clonotype has just a few counts. The CDR3 reads CASSVGNGATDTQYF. The CDR3 region has the DNA TGTGCCAGCAGCGTAGGGAACGGGGCCACAGATACGCAGTATTTT. The V and J genes are TRBV9 and TRBJ2-3, with D perhaps matching TRBD1 or TRBD2 (5 bases each). CDR3 length equals 15 residues. Germline V CDR1 and CDR2: SGDLS, YYNGEE. V was cut by 0 bases and J by 2 bases, with 10 bases left in between.

This clonotype came up many times. J is TRBJ1-5 and V is TRBV7-6; 10 bases line up with TRBD1. The CDR3 sequence is 15 residues long. From germline, CDR1 is SGHVS and CDR2 FNYEAQ. The J segment lost 2 bases and the V segment lost 5 bases, leaving 3 bases of the junction unmatched. In DNA, the CDR3 is TGTGCCAGCAGCCTGGGGACAGGGGGCAATCAGCCCCAGCATTTT. Protein sequence: CASSLGTGGNQPQHF. Full variable domain (remainder filled in from reference TRBV7-6 and TRBJ1-5): GAGVSQSPRYKVTKRGQDVALRCDPISGHVSLYWYRQALGQGPEFLTYFNYEAQQDKSGLPNDRFSAERPEGSISTLTIQRTEQRDSAMYRCASSLGTGGNQPQHFGDGTRLSIL.

This rearrangement joins TRBV7-8 to TRBJ2-5; 7 nucleotides match TRBD1. Looked up from germline, CDR1 is SGHVS and CDR2 is FQNEAQ. The CDR3 contains 14 residues. The trim removed 5 bases at V and 3 bases at J, leaving 6 bases unmatched. Here the CDR3 DNA reads TGTGCCAGCAGCCGAGGGGACAGAGAAGAGACCCAGTACTTC. Residues: CASSRGDREETQYF.

This clonotype was observed a handful of times. The chain has TRBV30 and TRBJ1-2, with D hard to call. This CDR3 contains 11 residues. CDR1 and CDR2 from the germline V gene are GTSNPN and SVGIG (reference sequence). The ends were cut back, 0 bases at V and 8 bases at J, with 7 bases in the middle. CDR3 sequence: CAWSVSRGYTF. CDR3 sequence (DNA): TGTGCCTGGAGTGTTTCCCGCGGCTACACCTTC.

A remark on this clonotype: The junction departs from germline at one end; a sequencing error may be responsible. This chain uses TRBV7-2 with TRBJ1-1; no clear D. Per germline, CDR1 SGHTA and CDR2 FQGNSA. CDR3 length: 12 amino acids. CDR3 coding DNA: TGTGCCAGCAGCTTACTCATCAGGCCCCTAGACTTT. This encodes CASSLLIRPLDF.

V usage is TRBV29-1 and J usage is TRBJ2-5; D is possibly TRBD2 (6 bases). The CDR3 sequence is 13 residues long. Germline CDR1 reads SQVTM; CDR2 reads ANQGSEA. V shed 6 bases and J shed 2 bases, with 13 bases lying between them. The CDR3, as DNA: TGCAGCGTCGTCTATGGGGGGCAAGAGACCCAGTACTTC. Amino acids: CSVVYGGQETQYF. The full variable domain, completed using reference TRBV29-1 and TRBJ2-5, is SAVISQKPSRDICQRGTSLTIQCQVDSQVTMMFWYRQQPGQSLTLIATANQGSEATYESGFVIDKFPISRPNLTFSTLTVSNMSPEDSSIYLCSVVYGGQETQYFGPGTRLLVL.

The genes are TRBV7-2 and TRBJ2-7; D ambiguous. Trimming removed 2 bases from V and 4 bases from J, with 9 bases in between. Germline loops: CDR1 SGHTA, CDR2 FQGNSA. There are 13 residues in the CDR3. CDR3 in amino acids: CASSLFKGYEQYF. CDR3 bases: TGTGCCAGCAGCTTATTTAAGGGTTACGAGCAGTACTTC.

This sequence joins TRBV4-2 and TRBJ2-1; D is possibly TRBD1 or TRBD2 (6 bases each). Germline CDR1 is LGHNA and CDR2 is YNFKEQ. The length of the CDR3 is 15 residues. Trimming removed 0 bases at V and 14 bases at J, with 20 bases between. The CDR3 sequence: CASSQEGGHTGAEFF. CDR3 nucleotide sequence: TGTGCCAGCAGCCAAGAAGGGGGGCACACGGGTGCAGAGTTCTTC.

This clonotype was seen at least ten times. The chain combines TRBV7-7 with TRBJ2-7, with unresolved D. Deletions cut 5 bases from V and 5 bases from J, with 19 bases between. CDR3 size: 15 residues. The germline V gene has CDR1 SSHAT and CDR2 FNYEAQ (reference sequence). The CDR3, as DNA: TGTGCCAGCAGCACCAGCCCATCAATAGACGACGAGCAGTACTTC. The encoded protein is CASSTSPSIDDEQYF.